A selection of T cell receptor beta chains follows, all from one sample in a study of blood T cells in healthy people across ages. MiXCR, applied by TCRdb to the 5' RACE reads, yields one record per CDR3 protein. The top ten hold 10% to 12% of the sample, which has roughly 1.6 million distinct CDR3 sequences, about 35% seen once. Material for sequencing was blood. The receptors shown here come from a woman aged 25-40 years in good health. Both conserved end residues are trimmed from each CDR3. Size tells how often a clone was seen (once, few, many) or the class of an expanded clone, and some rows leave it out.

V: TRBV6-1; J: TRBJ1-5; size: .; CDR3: ASGGRQGGSQPQH
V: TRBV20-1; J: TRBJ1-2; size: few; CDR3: SARPPSYT
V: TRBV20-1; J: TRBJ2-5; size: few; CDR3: SALGLWREQSQETQY
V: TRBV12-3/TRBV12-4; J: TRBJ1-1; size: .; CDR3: ASSPWVFGGGITEAF
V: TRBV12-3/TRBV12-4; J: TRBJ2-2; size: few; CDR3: ASSLTSGGAGELF
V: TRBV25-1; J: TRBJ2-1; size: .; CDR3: AAKDSSYNEQF
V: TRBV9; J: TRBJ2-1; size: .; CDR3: ASSVTSGRNYEQF
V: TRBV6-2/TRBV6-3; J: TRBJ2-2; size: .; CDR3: ASSYPSGRASGELF
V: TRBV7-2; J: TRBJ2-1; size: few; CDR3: ASSYSIAGGAYNEQF
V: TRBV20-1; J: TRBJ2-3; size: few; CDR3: SAPPGSTDTQY
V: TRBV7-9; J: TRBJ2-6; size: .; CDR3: ASSLAGAMSFGANVLT
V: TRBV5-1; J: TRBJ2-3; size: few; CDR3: ASSLPAGTDTQY
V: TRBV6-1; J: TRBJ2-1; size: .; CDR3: ASRERDYTYNEQF
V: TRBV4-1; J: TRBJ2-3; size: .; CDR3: ASSQVGGLSTDTQY
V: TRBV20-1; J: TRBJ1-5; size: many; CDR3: SASPGTGAGEPQH
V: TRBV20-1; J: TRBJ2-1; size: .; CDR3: SAHRLAGGPSYNEQF
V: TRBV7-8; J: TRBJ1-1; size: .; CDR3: ASSIQENLNTEAF
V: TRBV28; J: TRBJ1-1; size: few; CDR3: ASSSTRQGANTEAL
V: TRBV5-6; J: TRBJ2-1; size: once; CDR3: ASSPLRYGAASYNEQF
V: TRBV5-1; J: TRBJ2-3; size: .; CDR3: ASSSGTGVLTDTQY
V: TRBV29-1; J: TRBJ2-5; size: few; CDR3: SGGRGGETQY
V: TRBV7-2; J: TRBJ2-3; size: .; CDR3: ASSLRTGPDTQY
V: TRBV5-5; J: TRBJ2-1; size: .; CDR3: ASSLAGGHYNEQF
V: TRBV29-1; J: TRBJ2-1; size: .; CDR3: SVVRGRDEQF
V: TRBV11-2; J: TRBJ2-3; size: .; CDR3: ASSLAGFQDTQY
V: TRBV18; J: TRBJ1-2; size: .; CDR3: ASSTTWTGDGYT
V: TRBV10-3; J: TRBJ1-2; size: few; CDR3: AISDEGPYGYT
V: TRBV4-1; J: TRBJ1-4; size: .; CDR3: ASSQGAREFEKLF
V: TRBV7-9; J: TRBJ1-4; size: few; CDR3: ASSSETGRREKLF
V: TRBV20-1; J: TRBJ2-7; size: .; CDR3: SARVAPPYEQY
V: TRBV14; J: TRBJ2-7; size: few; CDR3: ASSQDYPGGYEQY
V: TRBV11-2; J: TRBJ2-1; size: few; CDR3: ASRSDRRYNEQF
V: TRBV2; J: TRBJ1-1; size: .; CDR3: ASTPLSVDTEAF
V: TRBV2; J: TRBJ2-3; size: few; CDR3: ASSGPSGGADTQY
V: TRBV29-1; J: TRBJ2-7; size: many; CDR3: SSPPVGARPYEQY
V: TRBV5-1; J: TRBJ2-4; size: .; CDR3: ASSLGVPKNIQY
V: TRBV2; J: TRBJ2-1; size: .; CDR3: ASSGVKGGEQF
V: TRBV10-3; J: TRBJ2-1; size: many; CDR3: ASGQGSSYNEQF
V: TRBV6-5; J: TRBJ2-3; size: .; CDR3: ASRSPTGPSTDTQY
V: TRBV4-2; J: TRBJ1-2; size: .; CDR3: ASSRLGQGVGTNYGYT
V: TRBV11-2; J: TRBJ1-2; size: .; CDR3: ASSLRSFYGYT
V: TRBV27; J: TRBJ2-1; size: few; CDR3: ASSPWTGPNYNEQF
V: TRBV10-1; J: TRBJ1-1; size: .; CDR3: ASSFPGGEAF
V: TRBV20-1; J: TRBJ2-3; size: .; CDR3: SASPSRTGGTDTQY
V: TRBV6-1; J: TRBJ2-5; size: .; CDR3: AMSNRGLQETQY
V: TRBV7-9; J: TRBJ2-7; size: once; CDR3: ASSSGIRAWEQY
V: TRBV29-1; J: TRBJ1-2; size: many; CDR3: SAGPLMDYGYT
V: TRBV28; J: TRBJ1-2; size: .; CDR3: ASSSGQGAMRGYT
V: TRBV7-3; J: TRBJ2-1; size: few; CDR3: ASGLSEEQF
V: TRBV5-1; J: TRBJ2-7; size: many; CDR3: ASSFAGGDEQY
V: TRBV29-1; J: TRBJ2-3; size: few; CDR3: SVAKGTDITDTQY
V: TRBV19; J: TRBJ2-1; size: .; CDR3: ASSIFSNNEQF
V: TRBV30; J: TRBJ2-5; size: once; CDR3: ARSVQSPQETQY